The next 9 T cell receptor beta chains were all read from a single sample in a study of blood T cell repertoires in COVID-19. The repertoire was sequenced with immunoSEQ multiplex PCR; TCRdb's copy has only in-frame clones and lacks some. This sample has roughly 180,000 clones, with 86% found just once. The sequenced sample was PBMCs or T cells enriched from blood (not recorded which). The receptors come from a woman in her 30s who had recovered from COVID-19.

This clone has only one observation. V and J are TRBV19 and TRBJ2-1, with 12 bases matching TRBD2. V gave up 5 bases and J gave up 4 bases; unmatched junction bases: 3. Looked up from germline, CDR1 is LNHDA and CDR2 is SQIVND (reference sequence). The CDR3 is made up of 15 amino acids. The CDR3 DNA reads TGTGCCAGTAGTCCGACTAGCGGGGGATACAATGAGCAGTTCTTC. Its protein is CASSPTSGGYNEQFF.

The chain combines TRBV9 with TRBJ2-7; the match to TRBD2 covers 13 bases. The CDR3 has 15 residues. Germline V CDR1 and CDR2: SGDLS, YYNGEE. J lost 3 bases, V lost 3 bases, and 3 bases had no gene match. The CDR3 DNA follows: TGTGCCAGCAGCGGGGGACTAGCGGGGATCTACGAGCAGTACTTC. It is translated as CASSGGLAGIYEQYF.

This rearrangement joins TRBV2 to TRBJ2-3, with D possibly matching TRBD2 (6 bases). CDR1 and CDR2 (germline): SNHLY, FYNNEI. The CDR3 covers 14 residues. The V end was cut by 3 bases, the J end by 3 bases, with 10 bases between. The CDR3 nucleotides are TGTGCCAGCAGTGATGTGGAGGGAACAGATACGCAGTATTTT. Its translation: CASSDVEGTDTQYF. The whole variable domain, filled in from reference TRBV2 and TRBJ2-3, reads EPEVTQTPSHQVTQMGQEVILRCVPISNHLYFYWYRQILGQKVEFLVSFYNNEISEKSEIFDDQFSVERPDGSNFTLKIRSTKLEDSAMYFCASSDVEGTDTQYFGPGTRLTVL.

The chain is built from TRBV7-9 and TRBJ2-7, with D perhaps TRBD2 (6 bases). The germline V gene encodes CDR1 SEHNR and CDR2 FQNEAQ (reference sequence). The CDR3 extends over 15 amino acids. V lost 5 bases and J lost 3, with 17 bases in between. This chain's CDR3 is CASSPMGGLFYEQYF. CDR3 coding DNA: TGTGCCAGCAGCCCAATGGGGGGACTTTTCTACGAGCAGTACTTC.

The CDR3: CASSKLRYEQYF. The CDR3 DNA sequence: TGTGCCAGCAGCAAACTGCGGTACGAGCAGTACTTC. The chain employs TRBV21-1 and TRBJ2-7; the table's D call, TRBD2, has no DNA check behind it. TRBV21-1 is labeled a pseudogene. The CDR3 runs 12 residues.

Note on this clone: An end of the junction does not agree with germline; a read error may underlie this. The chain couples TRBV6-1 to TRBJ1-1, with D possibly matching TRBD1 (5 bases). Per germline, CDR1 MNHNS and CDR2 SASEGT. The CDR3 is made up of 15 amino acids. Here the CDR3 DNA reads TGTGCCAGCAATGAACATATGGGGGAGGGCACTGAAGCTTTCTTT. Translated: CASNEHMGEGTEAFF.

The rearrangement uses TRBV28 and TRBJ2-1, with 8 bases identical to TRBD2. Germline CDR1 is MDHEN and CDR2 is SYDVKM. The CDR3 is 15 residues long. J lost 0 bases, V lost 9 bases, and 7 bases had no gene match. The CDR3, as DNA: TGTGCCAGTCACGGGGGGGGGAGCTCCTACAATGAGCAGTTCTTC. It specifies CASHGGGSSYNEQFF.

V and J are TRBV6-5 and TRBJ1-3; 7 bases are shared with TRBD1. The CDR3 length is 15 residues. CDR1 is MNHEY and CDR2 is SVGAGI in the germline V gene. Trimming at V came to 6 bases and at J to 8 bases, leaving 13 bases not matched to a gene. DNA of the CDR3: TGTGCCAGCAGGAGGACAGGTCAAGCCCTCGACACCATATATTTT. This gives the protein CASRRTGQALDTIYF.

This chain joins TRBV6-1 and TRBJ2-1, with TRBD2 matching over 7 bases. The trim removed 2 bases at V and 4 bases at J, leaving 5 bases unmatched. The CDR3 contains 15 residues. Looked up from germline, CDR1 is MNHNS and CDR2 is SASEGT. The CDR3 protein is CASSERGGQYNEQFF. CDR3 coding DNA: TGTGCCAGCAGTGAAAGGGGAGGGCAGTACAATGAGCAGTTCTTC.